The rows below give T cell receptor beta chains drawn from one sample of a study of cytomegalovirus exposure and HLA in healthy donors. The assay was immunoSEQ multiplex PCR, and TCRdb's table has in-frame clones only and misses some. The data hold 150,000 to 250,000 clones, with more than 65% observed a single time. Source material: PBMCs. The receptor source for this set is a girl between 10 and 17 years old in good health and CMV-seropositive. The CDR3 runs from the conserved cysteine through the conserved F or W. The order of the fields is clone size, J gene, V gene, CDR3 length, D gene, CDR3 DNA, CDR3 protein. A D gene is named only where the DNA matches it firmly. Size values are once, few and many counts, or a class for expanded clones, and some rows have none.

>.|TRBJ1-1|TRBV4-3|14|.
TGCGCCAGCAGCCACACAGGGAAGAACACTGAAGCTTTCTTT
CASSHTGKNTEAFF
>.|TRBJ1-1|TRBV7-9|12|.
TGTGCCAGCGACAGTGATTACACTGAAGCTTTCTTT
CASDSDYTEAFF
>.|TRBJ1-4|TRBV6-5|15|.
TGTGCCAGCAGTTACTCAGGGAGGAATAATGAAAAACTGTTTTTT
CASSYSGRNNEKLFF
>.|TRBJ2-1|TRBV11-3|12|.
TGTGCCAGCAGCGTCCCGGGGAATGAGCAGTTCTTC
CASSVPGNEQFF
>.|TRBJ2-5|TRBV9|13|.
TGTGCCAGCAGCGTACAGGCCGGTGAGACCCAGTACTTC
CASSVQAGETQYF
>.|TRBJ2-3|TRBV19|15|TRBD1
TGTGCCAGTAGTATTACCCAGGGGGTTGTTGATACGCAGTATTTT
CASSITQGVVDTQYF
>few|TRBJ1-1|TRBV7-2|14|TRBD1
TGTGCCAGCACCACGGACAGGGGGAGGGCTGAAGCTTTCTTT
CASTTDRGRAEAFF
>.|TRBJ1-2|TRBV4-2|14|.
TGTGCCAGCAGCCAAGATAGACAGAACTATGGCTACACCTTC
CASSQDRQNYGYTF
>.|TRBJ2-5|TRBV10-2|14|.
TGCGCCAGCACTACTAACCCGACAGCAGAGACCCAGTACTTC
CASTTNPTAETQYF
>.|TRBJ1-2|TRBV11-2|16|.
TGTGCCAGCAGCCGACCCGCGTTCCGGGGAATCTATGGCTACACCTTC
CASSRPAFRGIYGYTF
>.|TRBJ1-3|TRBV4-3|18|.
TGCGCCAGCAGCCAAGAGCCGGACAAGTCGAGCTCTGGAAACACCATATATTTT
CASSQEPDKSSSGNTIYF
>.|TRBJ1-6|TRBV27|18|TRBD1
TGTGCCAGCAGTACAAGCCCCGCGACAGGGGCCTATAATTCACCCCTCCACTTT
CASSTSPATGAYNSPLHF
>.|TRBJ2-3|TRBV2|15|TRBD2
TGTGCCAGCAGCGCCTCTAGCGGGGGCACAGATACGCAGTATTTT
CASSASSGGTDTQYF
>.|TRBJ1-1|TRBV2|17|.
TGTGCCAGCAGTGAGCGCCTTGACAGAATAGTTAACACTGAAGCTTTCTTT
CASSERLDRIVNTEAFF
>.|TRBJ2-6|TRBV6-5|13|.
TGTGCCAGCACCAGCGCTGGGGCCAACGTCCTGACTTTC
CASTSAGANVLTF
>.|TRBJ1-5|TRBV5-6|15|.
TGTGCCAGCAGCTTGGGGGGGGAAAACAATCAGCCCCAGCATTTT
CASSLGGENNQPQHF
>.|TRBJ2-5|TRBV7-2|14|TRBD2
TGTGCCAGCAGCCAGGGACTAGCGGAAGAGACCCAGTACTTC
CASSQGLAEETQYF
>few|TRBJ2-1|TRBV4-3|17|TRBD2
TGCGCCAGCAGCCACAGGACTAGCGGGGGGGAATACAATGAGCAGTTCTTC
CASSHRTSGGEYNEQFF
>.|TRBJ1-5|TRBV9|15|TRBD1
TGTGCCAGCAGCGCCAGGGGGGATAGCAATCAGCCCCAGCATTTT
CASSARGDSNQPQHF
>.|TRBJ1-4|TRBV18|13|.
TGTGCCAGCTCACCCGACAGGAATGAAAAACTGTTTTTT
CASSPDRNEKLFF
>.|TRBJ1-2|TRBV5-4|13|TRBD1
TGTGCCAGCAGCATCGGGACAGAATATGGCTACACCTTC
CASSIGTEYGYTF
>.|TRBJ2-1|TRBV11-2|15|TRBD2
TGTGCCAGCAGCAGCCGAGGGACTAGAGGAAATGAGCAGTTCTTC
CASSSRGTRGNEQFF
>.|TRBJ2-7|TRBV9|14|TRBD1
TGTGCCAGCAGCGTAGCACAGGGGGCCTACGAGCAGTACTTC
CASSVAQGAYEQYF
>.|TRBJ2-5|TRBV6-1|15|.
TGTGCCAGCAGCCCCCCCGGCGGCACTTCTCTTGACCAGTACTTC
CASSPPGGTSLDQYF
>.|TRBJ2-7|TRBV5-5|17|TRBD2
TGTGCCAGCAGCTCCTGGTCGGGAGGATGGGGGTTTTACGAGCAGTACTTC
CASSSWSGGWGFYEQYF
>.|TRBJ2-1|TRBV7-8|14|.
TGTGCCAGCAGCCCCAGTGGGCCTTACAATGAGCAGTTCTTC
CASSPSGPYNEQFF
>.|TRBJ1-1|TRBV6-6|13|TRBD1
TGTGCCAGCGGACAGGGAGATCACCCTGAAGCTTTCTTT
CASGQGDHPEAFF
>once|TRBJ2-4|TRBV6-5|15|TRBD1
TGTGCCAGCAGTTCAGACAGGGGGTTTGCAAACATTCAGTACTTC
CASSSDRGFANIQYF
>few|TRBJ1-2|TRBV5-8|15|.
TGTGCCAGCAGCTTGTACAGCCGGACTAACTATGGCTACACCTTC
CASSLYSRTNYGYTF
>.|TRBJ1-2|TRBV7-5|14|.
TGTGCCAGAAGCTTAGGGCAGGCCCTCTATGGCTACACCTTC
CARSLGQALYGYTF
>few|TRBJ1-5|TRBV28|16|TRBD1
TGTGCCAGCAGTCCTTGGACAGGGATATTTGGTCAGCCCCAGCATTTT
CASSPWTGIFGQPQHF
>.|TRBJ2-7|TRBV5-1|14|TRBD1
TGCGCCAGCAGCTTTCGGGACAGGACCGACGAGCAGTACTTC
CASSFRDRTDEQYF
>.|TRBJ2-5|TRBV9|15|TRBD2
TGTGCCAGCAGCGTAGGGGCTAGCGGGGGGCCGATAACGTACTTC
CASSVGASGGPITYF
>few|TRBJ2-5|TRBV7-8|16|.
TGTGCCAGCAGCTTAGCCGGTGGGGCCCCCCAAGAGACCCAGTACTTC
CASSLAGGAPQETQYF
>once|TRBJ1-1|TRBV7-9|14|.
TGTGCCAGCAGCTTAGTTCAGGGATACACTGAAGCTTTCTTT
CASSLVQGYTEAFF
>few|TRBJ2-5|TRBV5-1|15|TRBD2
TGCGCCAGCAGCTTTAATAGCGGGGCGGTAGAGACCCAGTACTTC
CASSFNSGAVETQYF
>.|TRBJ1-4|TRBV27|12|.
TGTGCCAGCAGTTTTTATGGCGGAAAACTGTTTTTT
CASSFYGGKLFF
>.|TRBJ1-2|TRBV6-1|14|TRBD1
TGTGCCAGAGGGGCAGGGGGCAATAGAGGTGGCTACACCTTC
CARGAGGNRGGYTF
>.|TRBJ1-2|TRBV19|13|.
TGTGCCAGTAGCCCTCGAGGCGGCTATGGCTACACCTTC
CASSPRGGYGYTF
>.|TRBJ2-6|TRBV5-1|15|TRBD1
TGCGCCAGCCGACAGGGGGGGTCTGGGGCCAACGTCCTGACTTTC
CASRQGGSGANVLTF
>.|TRBJ2-5|TRBV4-1|16|TRBD2
TGCGCCAGCAGCCAAGCGCCAGCGGGGGGCCGTGAGACCCAGTACTTC
CASSQAPAGGRETQYF
>.|TRBJ2-3|TRBV6-6|14|TRBD2
TGTGCCAGCAGATTAGCGGGGGGTACAGATACGCAGTATTTT
CASRLAGGTDTQYF
>.|TRBJ2-5|TRBV19|18|TRBD2
TGTGCCAGTAGTACGGAACCGGGACTAGCGGGGGGTCGGGAGACCCAGTACTTC
CASSTEPGLAGGRETQYF
>.|TRBJ2-1|TRBV7-2|16|.
TGTGCCAGCAGCGAAACTAGGGTAAACTCCTACAATGAGCAGTTCTTC
CASSETRVNSYNEQFF
>.|TRBJ2-3|TRBV5-1|14|TRBD2
TGCGCCAGCAGCCCCGGGGCGGGAGCAGATACGCAGTATTTT
CASSPGAGADTQYF
>.|TRBJ2-3|TRBV4-3|18|TRBD2
TGCGCCAGCAGCCAAGGAGCCCTAGCGGGGGGCCACACAGATACGCAGTATTTT
CASSQGALAGGHTDTQYF